Each of the 8 T cell receptor beta chains below was sequenced from the same sample in a study of T cells after yellow fever vaccination. TCRdb reanalysed the 5' RACE reads using MiXCR and keeps one entry per CDR3 protein. The data contain roughly 520,000 distinct CDR3 sequences, 20% to 25% of them singletons. The sample was PBMCs, taken roughly 20 days after the first yellow fever vaccination. The receptors stem from a man younger than 35 who received the YFV17D yellow fever vaccine.

The V call is TRBV6-5, the J call TRBJ2-5; possibly TRBD1 for D (5 bases). V shed 2 bases and J shed 1 base, with 11 bases lying between them. The CDR3 contains 15 residues. Germline assignment: CDR1 MNHEY and CDR2 SVGAGI. CDR3 sequence: CASSYGAGLQETQYF. CDR3 nucleotides: TGTGCCAGCAGTTACGGGGCAGGGCTCCAAGAGACCCAGTACTTC.

The chain carries TRBV6-5 and TRBJ1-5; no clear D gene. This CDR3 contains 16 residues. The V and J ends lost 0 bases and 4 bases respectively, with 13 bases between them. Germline lookup yields CDR1 MNHEY and CDR2 SVGAGI. This chain's CDR3 is CASSYSPRLGNQPQHF. The CDR3 DNA sequence: TGTGCCAGCAGTTACTCGCCAAGGTTGGGGAATCAGCCCCAGCATTTT.

This clonotype was picked up a small number of times. The chain recombines TRBV19 with TRBJ2-1, with D perhaps matching TRBD2 (6 bases). Germline loops: CDR1 LNHDA, CDR2 SQIVND (reference sequence). V shed 10 bases and J shed 5 bases, with 18 bases lying between them. The CDR3 is made up of 14 amino acids. The DNA of the CDR3 is TGTGCCACCCGGGGTTTTTCGGGGGACAATGAGCAGTTCTTC. This sequence encodes CATRGFSGDNEQFF.

In its sample, this clonotype was seen many times. The chain has TRBV7-2 and TRBJ2-7; D unresolved. CDR1 and CDR2 from the germline V gene are SGHTA and FQGNSA. The CDR3 runs 13 residues. V was pared by 3 bases and J by 2 bases, with 8 bases between. The CDR3 region has the DNA TGTGCCAGCAGCTTCCGAGGAGCCTACGAGCAGTACTTC. Amino acid sequence: CASSFRGAYEQYF.

The chain recombines TRBV7-2 with TRBJ2-7; D may correspond to TRBD1 or TRBD2 (5 bases each). This CDR3 contains 13 residues. The germline V and J ends were trimmed by 1 base and 13 bases, with 17 bases remaining between them. CDR1 SGHTA and CDR2 FQGNSA come from the germline V gene. CDR3 nucleotide sequence: TGTGCCAGCAGCTTAGATCCGGGGCCGTCCCAATACTTC. This sequence encodes CASSLDPGPSQYF.

In its sample, this clonotype was seen a few times. CDR3 coding DNA: TGTGCCAGCAGCTTGCAGGGTGAGGCGCAGTATTTT. It encodes CASSLQGEAQYF. The V gene is TRBV7-2, the J gene TRBJ2-3, with TRBD1 as a possible D gene (5 bases). Trimming cost V 3 bases and J 10 bases, with 11 bases left between them. Germline V lookup: CDR1 SGHTA, CDR2 FQGNSA. The CDR3 totals 12 residues. Combining the CDR3 with reference TRBV7-2 and TRBJ2-3 gives the whole variable domain GAGVSQSPSNKVTEKGKDVELRCDPISGHTALYWYRQSLGQGLEFLIYFQGNSAPDKSGLPSDRFSAERTGGSVSTLTIQRTQQEDSAVYLCASSLQGEAQYFGPGTRLTVL.

This clonotype occurred a few times. The V and J genes are TRBV4-1 and TRBJ2-7; either TRBD1 or TRBD2 may fit D (7 bases each). Germline CDR1 and CDR2: MGHRA and YSYEKL. This CDR3 is built from 15 residues. V dropped 6 bases and J dropped 0 bases, with 15 bases sitting between them. The CDR3 DNA reads as TGCGCCAGCAGTCCAGGGGGGGGGAGCTCCTACGAGCAGTACTTC. It specifies CASSPGGGSSYEQYF.

The sample holds a few counts of this clonotype. The rearrangement links TRBV15 to TRBJ2-7, with D possibly matching TRBD1 (5 bases). V gave up 0 bases and J gave up 7 bases, with 13 bases separating them. Germline V CDR1 and CDR2: LNHNV, YYDKDF (reference sequence). The CDR3 is made up of 14 amino acids. CDR3 coding DNA: TGTGCCACCAGCAGAGAACGAACAGGTCGGGAGCAGTACGTC. This encodes CATSRERTGREQYV.